The 3 T cell receptor beta chains below were found in one sample sequenced in a study of cytomegalovirus exposure and HLA in healthy donors (dated by TCRdb to about 2017). The library was obtained by the immunoSEQ multiplex PCR assay. For the multiplex PCR, a mixture combining 60 forward primers for TCR Vbeta segments and 13 reverse primers for TCR Jbeta segments was used. Sourced from immuneACCESS, this table was stored by TCRdb with only in-frame sequences that have V and J called. A share of the clones is absent; for the studies checked, an unresolved V gene accounts for under half, and the remainder has no known explanation. The sample table records approximately 110,000 clones; around 80% of these occur just once. The ten largest clones take up around 14% of the sample. Material: PBMCs. Receptors originate from a woman aged 60-75 years in good health and CMV-seropositive.

CDR3 protein: CASSAGRTTYEQYF. The CDR3, as DNA: TGTGCCAGCAGCGCCGGACGGACTACCTACGAGCAGTACTTC. This rearrangement joins TRBV7-2 to TRBJ2-7; D possibly corresponds to TRBD2 (6 bases). V was trimmed by 5 bases and J by 2 bases, leaving 13 bases between them. The germline V gene encodes CDR1 SGHTA and CDR2 FQGNSA. The CDR3 totals 14 residues.

The V gene is TRBV15, the J gene TRBJ2-5, with 7 nucleotides matching TRBD2. In germline, CDR1 is LNHNV, CDR2 YYDKDF (reference sequence). The CDR3 is made up of 16 amino acids. The V gene end was trimmed by 1 base and the J gene end by 1 base; junction bases not matched to a gene: 6. Here the CDR3 reads CATSRGGGGGQETQYF. The CDR3 DNA reads TGTGCCACCAGCAGAGGTGGCGGGGGAGGCCAAGAGACCCAGTACTTC.

V and J are TRBV2 and TRBJ2-1, with unresolved D. The CDR3 extends over 17 amino acids. Germline values: CDR1 SNHLY, CDR2 FYNNEI. Trimming cost V 5 bases and J 0 bases, with 17 bases left between them. CDR3 protein: CASSPISAVRSYNEQFF. CDR3 in DNA: TGTGCCAGCAGTCCAATATCCGCGGTGCGCTCCTACAATGAGCAGTTCTTC. Full variable domain (outside the CDR3, taken from reference TRBV2 and TRBJ2-1): EPEVTQTPSHQVTQMGQEVILRCVPISNHLYFYWYRQILGQKVEFLVSFYNNEISEKSEIFDDQFSVERPDGSNFTLKIRSTKLEDSAMYFCASSPISAVRSYNEQFFGPGTRLTVL.